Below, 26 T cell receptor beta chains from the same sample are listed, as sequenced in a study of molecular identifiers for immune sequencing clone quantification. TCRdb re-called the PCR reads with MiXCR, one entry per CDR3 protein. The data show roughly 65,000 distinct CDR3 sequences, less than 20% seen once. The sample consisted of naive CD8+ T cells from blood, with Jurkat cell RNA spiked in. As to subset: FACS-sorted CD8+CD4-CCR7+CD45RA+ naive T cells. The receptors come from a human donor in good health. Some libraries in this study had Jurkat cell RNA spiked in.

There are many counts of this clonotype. CDR3 DNA: TGTGCCAGCAGCCGGTCCGGGGTCTCCTACGAGCAGTACTTC. Protein product: CASSRSGVSYEQYF. The J gene is TRBJ2-7, the V gene TRBV7-8, with D tentatively TRBD2 (5 bases). Germline CDR1 SGHVS, CDR2 FQNEAQ. This CDR3 contains 14 residues. V was shortened by 5 bases and J by 0 bases, with 11 bases between the two germline ends.

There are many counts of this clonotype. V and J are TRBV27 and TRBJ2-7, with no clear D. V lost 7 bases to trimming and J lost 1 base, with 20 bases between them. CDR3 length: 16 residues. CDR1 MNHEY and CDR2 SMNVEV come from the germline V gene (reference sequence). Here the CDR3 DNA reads TGTGCCAGCACTCGGAAAGGGAAAAACCTATCCTACGAGCAGTACTTC. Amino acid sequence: CASTRKGKNLSYEQYF.

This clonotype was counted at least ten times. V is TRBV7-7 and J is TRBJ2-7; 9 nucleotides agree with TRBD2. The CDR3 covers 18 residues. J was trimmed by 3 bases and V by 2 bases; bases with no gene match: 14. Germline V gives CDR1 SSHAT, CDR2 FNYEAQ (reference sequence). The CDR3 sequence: CASSLITRLAELLYEQYF. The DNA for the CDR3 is TGTGCCAGCAGCTTAATTACGCGACTAGCGGAGCTCCTCTACGAGCAGTACTTC.

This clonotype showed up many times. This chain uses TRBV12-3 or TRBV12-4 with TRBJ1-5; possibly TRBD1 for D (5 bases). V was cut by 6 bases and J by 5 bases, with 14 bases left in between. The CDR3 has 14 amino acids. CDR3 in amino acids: CASRGTVGYQPQHF. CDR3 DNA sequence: TGTGCCAGCAGGGGGACGGTTGGGTATCAGCCCCAGCATTTT.

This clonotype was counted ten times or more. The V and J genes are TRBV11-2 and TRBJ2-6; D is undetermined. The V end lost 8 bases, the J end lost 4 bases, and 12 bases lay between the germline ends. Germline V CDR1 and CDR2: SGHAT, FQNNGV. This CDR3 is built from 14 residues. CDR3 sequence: CASSPLAGANVLTF. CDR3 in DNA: TGTGCCAGCTCACCCCTTGCCGGGGCCAACGTCCTGACTTTC.

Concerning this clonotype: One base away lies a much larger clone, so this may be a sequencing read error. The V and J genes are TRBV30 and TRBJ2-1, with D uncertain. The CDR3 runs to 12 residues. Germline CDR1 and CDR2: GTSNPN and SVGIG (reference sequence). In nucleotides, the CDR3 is TGTGCCTGGAGTGTAAACCGGCCTGAGCGGTTCTTC. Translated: CAWSVNRPERFF.

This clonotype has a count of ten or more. CDR3 coding DNA: TGCAGCGCCACCCGAAGCTCCTACAATGAGCAGTTCTTC. This translates into CSATRSSYNEQFF. This sequence joins TRBV29-1 and TRBJ2-1; D is uncertain. The CDR3 totals 13 residues. Looked up from germline, CDR1 is SQVTM and CDR2 is ANQGSEA. Trimming pared 7 bases from V and 0 bases from J, leaving 10 bases between.

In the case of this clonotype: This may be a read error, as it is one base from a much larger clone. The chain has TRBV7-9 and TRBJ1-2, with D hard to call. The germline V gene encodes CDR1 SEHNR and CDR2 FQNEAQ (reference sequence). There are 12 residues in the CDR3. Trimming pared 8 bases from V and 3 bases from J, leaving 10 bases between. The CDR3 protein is CASGREYYGYTF. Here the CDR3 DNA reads TGTGCCAGCGGTAGAGAATACTATGGCTACACCTTC.

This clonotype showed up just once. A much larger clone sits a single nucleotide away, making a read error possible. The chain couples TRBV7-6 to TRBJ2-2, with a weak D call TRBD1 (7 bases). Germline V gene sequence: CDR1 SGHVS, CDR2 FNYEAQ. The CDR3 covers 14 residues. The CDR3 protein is CAGSLGTAGLELFF. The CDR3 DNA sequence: TGTGCCGGCAGCTTGGGGACAGCGGGCTTGGAGCTGTTTTTT.

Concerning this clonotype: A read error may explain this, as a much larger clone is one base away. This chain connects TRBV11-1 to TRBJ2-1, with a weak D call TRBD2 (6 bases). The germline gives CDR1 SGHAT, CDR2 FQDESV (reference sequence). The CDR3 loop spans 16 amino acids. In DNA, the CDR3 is TGTGCCAGCAGCTTAACAGCGGGCGGCTCCCACAATGAGCAGTTCTTC. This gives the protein CASSLTAGGSHNEQFF.

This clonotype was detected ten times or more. The CDR3 reads CASSGNGVSNQPQHF. CDR3 coding DNA: TGCGCCAGCAGTGGAAATGGGGTAAGCAATCAGCCCCAGCATTTT. The V gene is TRBV10-2, the J gene TRBJ1-5; D uncertain. The germline gives CDR1 WSHSY, CDR2 SAAADI. V shed 4 bases and J shed 1 base, with 11 bases lying between them. The CDR3 is 15 amino acids.

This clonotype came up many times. DNA of the CDR3: TGCGCCAGCAGCCTTTATGGGGGTGCAACTAATGAAAAACTGTTTTTT. Protein: CASSLYGGATNEKLFF. The gene calls are TRBV4-1 and TRBJ1-4, with D possibly matching TRBD1 (5 bases). The CDR3 has 16 amino acids. From germline, CDR1 is MGHRA and CDR2 YSYEKL. Between the trimmed V and J ends, which lost 4 bases and 0 bases, there was a span of 12 bases.

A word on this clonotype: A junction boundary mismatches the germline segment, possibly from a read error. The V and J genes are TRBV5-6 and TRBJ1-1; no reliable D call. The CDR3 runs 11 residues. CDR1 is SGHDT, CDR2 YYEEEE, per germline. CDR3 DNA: TGTGCCAACAGCTTGGGAACTGAAGCTTTCTTT. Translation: CANSLGTEAFF.

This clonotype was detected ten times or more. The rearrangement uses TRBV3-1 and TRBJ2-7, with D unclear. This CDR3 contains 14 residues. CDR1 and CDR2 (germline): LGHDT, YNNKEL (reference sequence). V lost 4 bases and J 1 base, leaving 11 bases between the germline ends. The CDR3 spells CASSPRAWSYEQYF. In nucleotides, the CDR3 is TGTGCCAGCAGCCCTAGGGCTTGGTCCTACGAGCAGTACTTC.

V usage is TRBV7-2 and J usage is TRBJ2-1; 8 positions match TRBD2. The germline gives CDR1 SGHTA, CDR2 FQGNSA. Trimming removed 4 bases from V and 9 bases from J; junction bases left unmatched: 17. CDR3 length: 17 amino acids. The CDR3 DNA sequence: TGTGCCAGCAGCTCCCGGAATGCAGCGGGAGTTATAGCTGAGCAGTTCTTC. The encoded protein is CASSSRNAAGVIAEQFF. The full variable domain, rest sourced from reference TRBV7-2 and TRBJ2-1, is GAGVSQSPSNKVTEKGKDVELRCDPISGHTALYWYRQSLGQGLEFLIYFQGNSAPDKSGLPSDRFSAERTGGSVSTLTIQRTQQEDSAVYLCASSSRNAAGVIAEQFFGPGTRLTVL.

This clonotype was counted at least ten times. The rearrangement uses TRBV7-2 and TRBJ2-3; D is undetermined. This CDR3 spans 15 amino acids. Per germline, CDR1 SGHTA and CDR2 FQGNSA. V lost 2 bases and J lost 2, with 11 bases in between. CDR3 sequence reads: CASSLYPVSTDTQYF. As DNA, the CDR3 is TGTGCCAGCAGCTTATATCCGGTCTCCACAGATACGCAGTATTTT.

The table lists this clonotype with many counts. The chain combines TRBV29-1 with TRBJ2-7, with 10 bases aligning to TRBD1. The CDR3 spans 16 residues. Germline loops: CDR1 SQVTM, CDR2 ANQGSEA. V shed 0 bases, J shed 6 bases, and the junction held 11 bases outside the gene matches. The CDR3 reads CSVEDPGGTGVIEQYF. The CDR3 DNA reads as TGCAGCGTTGAAGACCCCGGCGGGACAGGGGTGATCGAGCAGTACTTC.

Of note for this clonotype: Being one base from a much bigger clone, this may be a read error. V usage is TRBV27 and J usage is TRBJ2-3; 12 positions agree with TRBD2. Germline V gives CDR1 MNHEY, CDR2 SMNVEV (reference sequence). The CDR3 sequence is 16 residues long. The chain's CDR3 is CAGSETSGRGADTQYF. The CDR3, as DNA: TGTGCCGGCAGTGAGACTAGCGGGAGAGGAGCAGATACGCAGTATTTT.

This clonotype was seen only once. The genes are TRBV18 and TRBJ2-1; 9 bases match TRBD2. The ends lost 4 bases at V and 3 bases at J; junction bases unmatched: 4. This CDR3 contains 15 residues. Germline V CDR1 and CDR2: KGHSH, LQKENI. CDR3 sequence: CASSLGTSLYNEQFF. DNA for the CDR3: TGTGCCAGCTCACTCGGGACTAGCCTCTACAATGAGCAGTTCTTC. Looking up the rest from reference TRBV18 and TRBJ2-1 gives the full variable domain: NAGVMQNPRHLVRRRGQEARLRCSPMKGHSHVYWYRQLPEEGLKFMVYLQKENIIDESGMPKERFSAEFPKEGPSILRIQQVVRGDSAAYFCASSLGTSLYNEQFFGPGTRLTVL.

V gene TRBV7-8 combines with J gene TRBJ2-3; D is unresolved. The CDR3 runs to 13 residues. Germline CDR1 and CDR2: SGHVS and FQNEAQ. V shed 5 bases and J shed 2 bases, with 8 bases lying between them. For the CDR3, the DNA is TGTGCCAGCAGCGCCCCCCCCACAGATACGCAGTATTTT. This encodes CASSAPPTDTQYF. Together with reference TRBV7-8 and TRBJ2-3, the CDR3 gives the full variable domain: GAGVSQSPRYKVAKRGQDVALRCDPISGHVSLFWYQQALGQGPEFLTYFQNEAQLDKSGLPSDRFFAERPEGSVSTLKIQRTQQEDSAVYLCASSAPPTDTQYFGPGTRLTVL.

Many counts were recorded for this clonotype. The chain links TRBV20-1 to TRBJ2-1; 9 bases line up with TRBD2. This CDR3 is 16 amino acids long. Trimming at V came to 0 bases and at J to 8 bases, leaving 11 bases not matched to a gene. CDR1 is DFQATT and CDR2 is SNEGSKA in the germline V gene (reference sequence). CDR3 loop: CSARDLGSGRFDEQFF. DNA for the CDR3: TGCAGTGCTAGAGATCTGGGGAGCGGGAGGTTCGATGAGCAGTTCTTC.

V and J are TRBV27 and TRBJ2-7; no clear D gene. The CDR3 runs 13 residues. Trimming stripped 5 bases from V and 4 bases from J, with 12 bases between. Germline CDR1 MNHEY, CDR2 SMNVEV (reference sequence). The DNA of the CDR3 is TGTGCCAGCAGTCTAAACGAGGAATACGAGCAGTACTTC. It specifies CASSLNEEYEQYF.

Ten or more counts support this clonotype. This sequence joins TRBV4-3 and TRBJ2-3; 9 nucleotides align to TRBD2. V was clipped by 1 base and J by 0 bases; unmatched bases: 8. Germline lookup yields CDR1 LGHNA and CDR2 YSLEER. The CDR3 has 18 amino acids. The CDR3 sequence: CASSQAGVAGVSTDTQYF. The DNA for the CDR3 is TGCGCCAGCAGCCAAGCCGGGGTAGCGGGAGTTAGCACAGATACGCAGTATTTT.

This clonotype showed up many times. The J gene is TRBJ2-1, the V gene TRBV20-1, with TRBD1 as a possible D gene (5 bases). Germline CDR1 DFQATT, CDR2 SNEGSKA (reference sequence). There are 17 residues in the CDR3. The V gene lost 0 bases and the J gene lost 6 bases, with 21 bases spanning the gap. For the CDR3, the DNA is TGCAGTGCTAGAGATGTCGTGGGGCCGTCCCCTGGCAATGAGCAGTTCTTC. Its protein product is CSARDVVGPSPGNEQFF.

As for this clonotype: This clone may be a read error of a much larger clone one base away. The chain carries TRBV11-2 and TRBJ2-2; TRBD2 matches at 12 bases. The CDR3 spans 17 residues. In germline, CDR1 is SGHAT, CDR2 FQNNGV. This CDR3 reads CAGSFPGTSGRTGELFF. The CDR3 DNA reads TGTGCCGGCAGCTTCCCCGGAACTAGCGGGAGGACCGGGGAGCTGTTTTTT. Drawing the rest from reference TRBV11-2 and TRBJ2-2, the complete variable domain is EAGVAQSPRYKIIEKRQSVAFWCNPISGHATLYWYQQILGQGPKLLIQFQNNGVVDDSQLPKDRFSAERLKGVDSTLKIQPAKLEDSAVYLCAGSFPGTSGRTGELFFGEGSRLTVL.

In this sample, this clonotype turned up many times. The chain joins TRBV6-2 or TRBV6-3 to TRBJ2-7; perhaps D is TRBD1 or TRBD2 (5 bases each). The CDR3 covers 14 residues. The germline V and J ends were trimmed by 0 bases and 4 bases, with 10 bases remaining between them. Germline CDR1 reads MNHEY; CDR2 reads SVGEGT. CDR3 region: CASSYSGAPYEQYF. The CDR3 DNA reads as TGTGCCAGCAGTTACTCCGGGGCCCCTTACGAGCAGTACTTC.